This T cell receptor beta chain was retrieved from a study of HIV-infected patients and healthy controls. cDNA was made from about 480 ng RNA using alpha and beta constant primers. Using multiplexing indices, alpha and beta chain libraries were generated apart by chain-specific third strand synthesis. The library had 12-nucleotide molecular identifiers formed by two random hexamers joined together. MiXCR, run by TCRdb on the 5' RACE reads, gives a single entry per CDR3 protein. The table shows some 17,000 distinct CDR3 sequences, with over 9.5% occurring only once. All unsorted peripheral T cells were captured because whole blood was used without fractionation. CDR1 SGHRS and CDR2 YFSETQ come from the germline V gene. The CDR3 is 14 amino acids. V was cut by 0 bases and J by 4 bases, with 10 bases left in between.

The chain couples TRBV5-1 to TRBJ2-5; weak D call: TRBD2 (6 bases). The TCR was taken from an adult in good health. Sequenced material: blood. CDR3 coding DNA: TGCGCCAGCAGCTTGGAACTAGCCCCAGAGACCCAGTACTTC. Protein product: CASSLELAPETQYF.